Detailed here is one T cell receptor (beta chain). Its antigen is unknown. The PCR contained 60 Vbeta and 13 Jbeta primers. This table comes from immunoSEQ multiplex PCR, and its TCRdb copy is limited to in-frame clones, with some not included. In the table there are 64,000 or so clones, less than 85% of which are singletons. This record belongs to a study of cytomegalovirus exposure and HLA in healthy donors. Whole-study findings and limits: DRB1 had the most TCR associations and HLA-C the fewest, a later analysis found, with rates varying by HLA locus. Common viral pathogens (according to a later analysis) appeared linked to several of the most significant clusters. Sequence variants that were highly shared formed a cluster that was likely a sequencing artifact. TCR beta chain V- and J-gene trimming was linked, in a later analysis, to a missense variant in DCLRE1C.

This sequence was found in a woman aged 50 to 60 in good health and CMV-seropositive. The specimen sequenced was PBMCs.

The CDR3 coding sequence is TGTGCCAGCAGTTCGAGGCTAGCGGGACAGTTCTACAATGAGCAGTTCTTC. It yields the protein CASSSRLAGQFYNEQFF. This chain uses TRBV28 with TRBJ2-1; 9 nucleotides align to TRBD2. Trimming cost V 4 bases and J 3 bases; bases outside gene matches: 10. CDR1 and CDR2 from the germline V gene are MDHEN and SYDVKM. The CDR3 totals 17 residues.